What follows are 21 T cell receptor beta chains derived from one specimen sequenced in a study of blood T cell repertoires in COVID-19. Generated by immunoSEQ multiplex PCR, the TCRdb table keeps only in-frame clones and is missing some. The top ten clones hold approximately 0.98% of a sample with about 78,000 clones, about nine tenths of them seen once. Material: peripheral blood. The receptors stem from a woman aged 50 to 65 in a cohort sampled during active COVID-19.

The V and J genes are TRBV28 and TRBJ1-2, with D possibly TRBD1 on 5 matching bases. Deletions cut 3 bases from V and 6 bases from J, with 8 bases between. The CDR3 contains 12 residues. Germline values: CDR1 MDHEN, CDR2 SYDVKM. The CDR3 is CASSFGGNGYTF. The CDR3 DNA reads TGTGCCAGCAGTTTTGGGGGGAATGGCTACACCTTC.

This clone was recorded once. The genes are TRBV19 and TRBJ1-4, with a weak D call TRBD1 (5 bases). V lost 5 bases and J 9 bases, leaving 13 bases between the germline ends. Germline V lookup: CDR1 LNHDA, CDR2 SQIVND (reference sequence). The CDR3 is made up of 13 amino acids. CDR3 nucleotides: TGTGCCAGTAGTTCGTTGGAGGGACAAAAACTGTTTTTT. Encoded protein: CASSSLEGQKLFF.

This clone was observed at least ten times. This sequence joins TRBV7-3 and TRBJ1-5, with 7 positions matching TRBD1. The CDR3 is made up of 18 amino acids. CDR1 is SGHTA, CDR2 FQGTGA, per germline. The trim removed 5 bases at V and 7 bases at J, leaving 20 bases unmatched. The CDR3 is CASSLSPTGTVGDQPQHF. DNA for the CDR3: TGTGCCAGCAGCCTTTCTCCGACCGGGACAGTGGGCGACCAGCCCCAGCATTTT.

V usage is TRBV28 and J usage is TRBJ2-1, with TRBD1 as a possible D gene (6 bases). Trimming removed 2 bases at V and 12 bases at J, with 20 bases between. The germline gives CDR1 MDHEN, CDR2 SYDVKM. This CDR3 spans 15 amino acids. The CDR3 loop reads CASSLRNYRESGQFF. CDR3 coding DNA: TGTGCCAGCAGTTTACGCAATTACAGGGAAAGCGGGCAGTTCTTC.

V and J are TRBV18 and TRBJ2-2, with 8 bases that match TRBD2. CDR3 length equals 16 residues. Trimming at V came to 1 base and at J to 3 bases, leaving 4 bases not matched to a gene. Per the germline V gene, CDR1 is KGHSH and CDR2 is LQKENI. CDR3 sequence: CASSPLGLADTGELFF. For the CDR3, the DNA is TGTGCCAGCTCACCACTAGGACTAGCTGACACCGGGGAGCTGTTTTTT.

The V call is TRBV5-1, the J call TRBJ2-2, with D perhaps matching TRBD1 (5 bases). V was cut by 1 base and J by 1 base, with 11 bases left in between. The CDR3 length is 16 residues. CDR1 and CDR2 from the germline V gene are SGHRS and YFSETQ. The DNA of the CDR3 is TGCGCCAGCAGCTTGTGGGCAGGGATGAACACCGGGGAGCTGTTTTTT. Its protein product is CASSLWAGMNTGELFF.

Only a few counts were recorded for this clone. This chain uses TRBV7-3 with TRBJ1-1; a weak D match, TRBD1 (5 bases). Trimming pared 2 bases from V and 3 bases from J, leaving 7 bases between. CDR1 and CDR2 from the germline V gene are SGHTA and FQGTGA. The CDR3 runs to 13 residues. DNA for the CDR3: TGTGCCAGCAGCTTACGGGGGTACACTGAAGCTTTCTTT. This sequence encodes CASSLRGYTEAFF.

The rearrangement uses TRBV5-1 and TRBJ2-1, with 8 bases lining up with TRBD1. CDR1 is SGHRS and CDR2 is YFSETQ in the germline V gene. The J segment lost 5 bases and the V segment lost 0 bases, leaving 4 bases of the junction unmatched. The CDR3 runs 15 residues. DNA of the CDR3: TGCGCCAGCAGCTTGGGCCAGGGGGCTCACAATGAGCAGTTCTTC. Residues: CASSLGQGAHNEQFF.

This chain's CDR3 is CSDRQGPDIHEQYF. CDR3 nucleotides: TGCAGCGACAGACAGGGGCCGGATATCCACGAGCAGTACTTC. The chain carries TRBV29-1 and TRBJ2-7; 8 bases match TRBD1. Germline CDR1 and CDR2: SQVTM and ANQGSEA. The trim removed 7 bases at V and 5 bases at J, leaving 13 bases unmatched. The CDR3 spans 14 residues.

CDR3 DNA: TGCGCCAGCAAAAGAACGACAGGCTACCAAGAGACCCAGTACTTC. It encodes CASKRTTGYQETQYF. This chain joins TRBV5-1 and TRBJ2-5; D perhaps matches TRBD1 (6 bases). V was trimmed by 6 bases and J by 0 bases, leaving 15 bases between them. The CDR3 extends over 15 amino acids. The V gene's germline CDR1 is SGHRS and CDR2 YFSETQ.

This clone was found a few times. The V and J genes are TRBV29-1 and TRBJ1-2, with 7 bases that match TRBD1. CDR1 and CDR2 from the germline V gene are SQVTM and ANQGSEA. J was trimmed by 9 bases and V by 5 bases; bases with no gene match: 6. The CDR3 sequence is 11 residues long. The CDR3 DNA is TGCAGCGTTCTACAGGGGAAAAGCTACACCTTC. Translating gives CSVLQGKSYTF.

The chain links TRBV2 to TRBJ1-5, with 11 bases identical to TRBD1. This CDR3 contains 15 residues. The ends lost 8 bases at V and 0 bases at J; junction bases unmatched: 3. In germline, CDR1 is SNHLY, CDR2 FYNNEI. The CDR3 loop is CASRTGGYSNQPQHF. For the CDR3, the DNA is TGTGCCAGCCGGACAGGGGGCTATAGCAATCAGCCCCAGCATTTT.

This clone was recorded once. The chain employs TRBV30 and TRBJ1-2, with D unresolved. V was clipped by 2 bases and J by 8 bases, with 15 bases between them. This CDR3 has 13 residues. Germline V lookup: CDR1 GTSNPN, CDR2 SVGIG (reference sequence). The CDR3 region is CAWSPVTAWGYTF. The CDR3, as DNA: TGTGCCTGGAGTCCCGTCACAGCCTGGGGCTACACCTTC.

V is TRBV29-1 and J is TRBJ2-3, with TRBD2 matching 7 bases. The CDR3 is 13 amino acids. CDR1 is SQVTM, CDR2 ANQGSEA, per germline. CDR3: CASGGASGWEQYF. The CDR3 DNA reads as TGCGCTTCGGGGGGAGCCTCAGGGTGGGAGCAGTATTTT.

The chain joins TRBV28 to TRBJ2-3; D gene uncertain. Germline-derived CDR1 and CDR2 are MDHEN and SYDVKM. This CDR3 is built from 14 residues. The ends were cut back, 3 bases at V and 0 bases at J, with 7 bases in the middle. The chain's CDR3 is CASSLASSTDTQYF. DNA of the CDR3: TGTGCCAGCAGTTTGGCCTCAAGCACAGATACGCAGTATTTT.

The chain has TRBV10-3 and TRBJ1-1, with 10 nucleotides matching TRBD1. This CDR3 is 13 amino acids long. Germline CDR1 reads ENHRY; CDR2 reads SYGVKD. V was clipped by 5 bases and J by 4 bases; unmatched bases: 1. CDR3 DNA: TGTGCCATCAGTCGGACAGGGGGCACTGAAGCTTTCTTT. Encoded protein: CAISRTGGTEAFF.

Notes on this clone: One junction end does not reproduce the germline sequence, and a read error may be involved. The chain links TRBV28 to TRBJ2-1; 7 bases are a match to TRBD2. The CDR3 is 12 amino acids. Germline values: CDR1 MDHEN, CDR2 SYDVKM. The CDR3 DNA sequence: TGTGCCAGCAGTTTAGGCCGGGACTACTGGATCTTC. Protein sequence: CASSLGRDYWIF.

About this clone: An end of the junction differs from the germline gene, which may be a read error. This sequence joins TRBV7-7 and TRBJ2-2; D remains unclear. Germline lookup yields CDR1 SSHAT and CDR2 FNYEAQ (reference sequence). The CDR3 spans 13 residues. The CDR3 DNA reads TGTGCTAGCAGCCCCCCTGAGGCCGGGGAGCTGTTTTTT. It is translated as CASSPPEAGELFF.

J is TRBJ2-7 and V is TRBV5-4, with TRBD2 matching over 9 bases. Per germline, CDR1 SGHNT and CDR2 YYREEE (reference sequence). The J segment lost 2 bases and the V segment lost 3 bases, leaving 9 bases of the junction unmatched. CDR3 length: 16 amino acids. The CDR3 loop reads CASSSFSGRTTYEQYF. The DNA of the CDR3 is TGTGCCAGCAGCTCCTTTAGCGGGAGAACAACCTACGAGCAGTACTTC.

V is TRBV19 and J is TRBJ1-2; 8 positions agree with TRBD1. V dropped 5 bases and J dropped 4; count of bases not matched to a gene: 3. Germline assignment: CDR1 LNHDA and CDR2 SQIVND (reference sequence). The CDR3 runs to 13 residues. DNA for the CDR3: TGTGCCAGTAGTGCCCAGGGGGCCTATGGCTACACCTTC. Protein: CASSAQGAYGYTF.

The chain has TRBV28 and TRBJ1-1; the D is unclear. The germline V and J ends were trimmed by 3 bases and 3 bases, with 11 bases remaining between them. This CDR3 is built from 14 residues. In germline, CDR1 is MDHEN, CDR2 SYDVKM. The CDR3 here is CASSFPQEDTEAFF. As DNA, the CDR3 is TGTGCCAGCAGTTTTCCCCAGGAGGACACTGAAGCTTTCTTT. Complete variable domain (other parts from reference TRBV28 and TRBJ1-1): DVKVTQSSRYLVKRTGEKVFLECVQDMDHENMFWYRQDPGLGLRLIYFSYDVKMKEKGDIPEGYSVSREKKERFSLILESASTNQTSMYLCASSFPQEDTEAFFGQGTRLTVV.